This TCR beta chain was captured in a study of blood T cell repertoires in COVID-19. Across the whole study: In each case, the material was cDNA or gDNA derived from T cells, B-cell-depleted T cells, or PBMCs.

This clone is a singleton in its sample. Produced via immunoSEQ multiplex PCR; TCRdb's table is partial and in-frame only. The sample has about 160,000 clones, over 70% seen once. The CDR3 extends over 11 amino acids. The V end was cut by 1 base, the J end by 11 bases, with 8 bases between. The sequenced material came from PBMCs or T cells enriched from blood (not recorded which). The chain joins TRBV12-3 or TRBV12-4 to TRBJ1-1, with D maybe TRBD1 (5 bases). The receptor comes from a woman aged 55-70 years who had recovered from COVID-19. As DNA, the CDR3 is TGTGCCAGCAGTTTAGGGGAGGGGGCTTTCTTT. Encoded protein: CASSLGEGAFF.